The rows below give T cell receptor beta chains drawn from one sample of a study of blood T cell repertoires in COVID-19. Sequencing was performed with immunoSEQ multiplex PCR; in TCRdb, only in-frame clones are kept and a portion is missing. The table lists 150,000 or so clones, about 75% of them singletons, with 2.5% to 3% in the top ten. Input material: PBMCs or T cells enriched from blood (not recorded which). The origin of the receptors is a woman in her forties or fifties who had recovered from COVID-19. Each CDR3 is given with its conserved first and last residue. D genes are given only for firm matches. For some rows the clone size is stated as once, few or many, or as a class when expanded; others skip it.

D,size,V,J,CDR3,DNA
-,-,TRBV3-1/TRBV3-2,TRBJ1-1,CASSQDRGDTEAFF,TGTGCCAGCAGCCAAGATCGGGGGGACACTGAAGCTTTCTTT
TRBD2,once,TRBV9,TRBJ2-2,CASSGLLAGGGTGELFF,TGTGCCAGCAGCGGACTCTTAGCGGGAGGGGGCACCGGGGAGCTGTTTTTT
TRBD2,few,TRBV7-2,TRBJ2-5,CASSFSGSETQYF,TGTGCCAGCAGCTTTAGCGGGAGTGAGACCCAGTACTTC
-,-,TRBV19,TRBJ1-1,CASSIKKGGGAIEAFF,TGTGCCAGTAGTATAAAAAAGGGTGGGGGGGCCATTGAAGCTTTCTTT
-,-,TRBV9,TRBJ2-3,CASSAGTGGADTQYF,TGTGCCAGCAGCGCAGGAACCGGAGGTGCCGATACGCAGTATTTT
TRBD2,-,TRBV9,TRBJ2-1,CASSHPLILAGGSNEQFF,TGTGCCAGCAGCCATCCCCTCATACTAGCGGGAGGATCAAATGAGCAGTTCTTC
TRBD1,-,TRBV6-5,TRBJ1-6,CASSYGDSHSPLHF,TGTGCCAGCAGTTACGGGGACAGCCATTCACCCCTCCACTTT
-,-,TRBV27,TRBJ1-3,CASSLGGPAGSGNTIYF,TGTGCCAGCAGTTTAGGAGGGCCGGCGGGCTCTGGAAACACCATATATTTT
-,-,TRBV19,TRBJ1-6,CASSIPRENSPLHF,TGTGCCAGTAGTATCCCCCGGGAAAATTCACCCCTCCACTTT
-,-,TRBV7-2,TRBJ2-1,CASSLVGWPGVKDEQFF,TGTGCCAGCAGCTTAGTGGGGTGGCCAGGGGTAAAAGATGAGCAGTTCTTC
TRBD2,-,TRBV19,TRBJ2-5,CASSTLIAGGWETQYF,TGTGCCAGTAGTACTCTCATAGCGGGGGGCTGGGAGACCCAGTACTTC
TRBD2,once,TRBV7-2,TRBJ2-1,CASSNTGGLDLNEQFF,TGTGCCAGCAGCAACACTGGGGGACTAGACCTAAATGAGCAGTTCTTC
-,-,TRBV19,TRBJ1-5,CASRRDSNQPQHF,TGTGCCAGTAGACGAGATAGCAATCAGCCCCAGCATTTT
-,-,TRBV6-5,TRBJ1-1,CASSRNRADTEAFF,TGTGCCAGCAGCCGAAACAGGGCGGACACTGAAGCTTTCTTT
TRBD1,-,TRBV30,TRBJ1-3,CAWSRGLGVPGNTIYF,TGTGCCTGGAGTAGGGGGCTGGGGGTCCCAGGAAACACCATATATTTT
-,-,TRBV5-4,TRBJ1-1,CASSPPAGGGFEAFF,TGTGCCAGCAGCCCGCCCGCGGGAGGGGGGTTTGAAGCTTTCTTT
TRBD1,-,TRBV7-9,TRBJ2-5,CASSSRGKGQGGIQETQYF,TGTGCCAGCAGCTCTCGAGGGAAGGGACAGGGTGGTATCCAAGAGACCCAGTACTTC
TRBD2,-,TRBV18,TRBJ2-7,CASSMASGISEQYF,TGTGCCAGCTCGATGGCTAGCGGGATCTCCGAGCAGTACTTC
-,-,TRBV19,TRBJ2-7,CASSRLPWDEQYF,TGTGCCAGTAGCCGACTCCCTTGGGACGAGCAGTACTTC
-,-,TRBV28,TRBJ1-1,CAILRNTEAFF,TGTGCCATCTTGAGGAACACTGAAGCTTTCTTT
TRBD2,-,TRBV14,TRBJ2-3,CASSQGTSGTSTDTQYF,TGTGCCAGCAGCCAAGGGACTAGCGGGACTAGCACAGATACGCAGTATTTT
-,-,TRBV9,TRBJ1-1,CASSVDWSGTEAFF,TGTGCCAGCAGCGTCGACTGGAGCGGCACTGAAGCTTTCTTT
-,-,TRBV6-4,TRBJ2-1,CASPSRGEQFF,TGTGCCAGCCCTAGTAGGGGTGAGCAGTTCTTC
-,-,TRBV7-2,TRBJ1-5,CASSLGAARHQPQHF,TGTGCCAGCAGCTTAGGGGCTGCTCGTCATCAGCCCCAGCATTTT
-,-,TRBV5-1,TRBJ1-2,CASSPDIPVGGYTF,TGCGCCAGCAGCCCGGACATCCCGGTGGGTGGCTACACCTTC
TRBD1,-,TRBV7-9,TRBJ1-1,CASSLRFGTGNTEAFF,TGTGCCAGCAGCTTAAGGTTCGGGACAGGGAACACTGAAGCTTTCTTT
TRBD1,-,TRBV2,TRBJ1-3,CASSEGGQPGNTIYF,TGTGCCAGCAGTGAAGGGGGACAGCCTGGAAACACCATATATTTT
-,-,TRBV5-1,TRBJ1-2,CASSATSTERGYTF,TGCGCCAGCAGCGCGACCTCGACAGAGAGGGGCTACACCTTC